Presented here are 16 T cell receptor beta chains from one specimen sequenced in a study of blood T cell repertoires in COVID-19. Some clones are missing from TCRdb's copy, which holds only in-frame ones; the method was immunoSEQ multiplex PCR. The sample has hundreds of thousands of clones; roughly 85% are singletons. Sequenced input: PBMCs or T cells enriched from blood (not recorded which). These receptors originate from a woman aged 50 to 65 with acute COVID-19.

The CDR3 DNA sequence: TGCGCCAGCAGCTTAGAAGGGGGCCCAGCTTTCTTT. Translating it yields CASSLEGGPAFF. The rearrangement joins TRBV5-1 to TRBJ1-1; 7 nucleotides agree with TRBD1. Germline CDR1 reads SGHRS; CDR2 reads YFSETQ. The CDR3 is 12 amino acids. Trimming cost V 2 bases and J 10 bases; bases outside gene matches: 5.

The chain uses TRBV11-2 and TRBJ2-2; 8 nucleotides align to TRBD2. V dropped 7 bases and J dropped 2; count of bases not matched to a gene: 15. The CDR3 runs 18 residues. CDR1 is SGHAT and CDR2 is FQNNGV in the germline V gene. The CDR3 region is CASIPLSGGASNTGELFF. CDR3 nucleotides: TGTGCCAGCATCCCCCTGTCCGGGGGGGCGAGTAACACCGGGGAGCTGTTTTTT.

This chain joins TRBV6-1 and TRBJ2-5; 7 positions agree with TRBD2. The J segment lost 0 bases and the V segment lost 1 base, leaving 2 bases of the junction unmatched. Germline values: CDR1 MNHNS, CDR2 SASEGT. This CDR3 spans 15 amino acids. CDR3: CASSEGTRNQETQYF. CDR3 in DNA: TGTGCCAGCAGTGAAGGGACTAGGAACCAAGAGACCCAGTACTTC.

This clone was seen only a few times. The CDR3 bases are TGTGCCAGCAGCCAATTCAATAACAGGGAGCCAGGCTACACCTTC. As protein: CASSQFNNREPGYTF. The chain joins TRBV3-1 (or the pseudogene TRBV3-2) to TRBJ1-2; the D gene is possibly TRBD1 (6 bases). Germline V gene data show CDR1 as LGHDT and CDR2 as YNNKEL (reference sequence). This CDR3 region has 15 residues. V lost 2 bases and J lost 8, with 18 bases in between.

The rearrangement links TRBV2 to TRBJ2-7; 9 bases match TRBD1. The CDR3 totals 13 residues. The junction had 7 bases not matched to a gene; V was cut back by 9 bases and J by 4 bases. Germline V gene sequence: CDR1 SNHLY, CDR2 FYNNEI. CDR3 sequence: CARRRDREYEQYF. CDR3 nucleotides: TGTGCCAGACGTAGGGACAGGGAATACGAGCAGTACTTC.

The chain links TRBV6-6 to TRBJ1-5; TRBD1 matches 11 bases. The CDR3 has 19 residues. In germline, CDR1 is MNHNY, CDR2 SVGAGI (reference sequence). Trimming cost V 5 bases and J 0 bases; bases outside gene matches: 12. The CDR3 nucleotides are TGTGCCAGCAGTCGCGGGACAGGGGGAAACACCTATAGCAATCAGCCCCAGCATTTT. It specifies CASSRGTGGNTYSNQPQHF.

V gene TRBV27 combines with J gene TRBJ1-6, with a possible D match to TRBD1 (5 bases). This CDR3 contains 15 residues. V lost 5 bases to trimming and J lost 10 bases, with 18 bases between them. CDR1 is MNHEY and CDR2 is SMNVEV in the germline V gene (reference sequence). CDR3 sequence reads: CASSLRDSLQSPLHF. The CDR3 DNA reads as TGTGCCAGCAGTCTGCGGGACTCCCTTCAATCACCCCTCCACTTT.

The table lists this clone with a count of one. V is TRBV6-5 and J is TRBJ2-7, with 7 bases aligning to TRBD1. This CDR3 is built from 16 residues. The V segment lost 2 bases and the J segment 1 base; nucleotides outside the gene matches: 8. Germline CDR1 MNHEY, CDR2 SVGAGI. CDR3 protein: CASSYGTGVGSYEQYF. DNA of the CDR3: TGTGCCAGCAGTTACGGAACAGGGGTGGGATCCTACGAGCAGTACTTC.

The chain links TRBV9 to TRBJ1-6; 7 positions agree with TRBD1. The CDR3 extends over 16 amino acids. V was pared by 0 bases and J by 7 bases, with 7 bases of the junction left unmatched. From germline, CDR1 is SGDLS and CDR2 YYNGEE. The CDR3 is CASSVAPGTANSPLHF. CDR3 DNA: TGTGCCAGCAGCGTAGCCCCCGGGACAGCCAATTCACCCCTCCACTTT.

The chain carries TRBV18 and TRBJ1-1; 7 bases match TRBD1. Trimming cost V 0 bases and J 6 bases; bases outside gene matches: 7. The V gene's germline CDR1 is KGHSH and CDR2 LQKENI. The CDR3 spans 15 residues. The CDR3 sequence is CASSPPRGRGPEAFF. The CDR3, as DNA: TGTGCCAGCTCACCACCAAGGGGGCGCGGCCCTGAAGCTTTCTTT. Filled out from reference TRBV18 and TRBJ1-1, the complete variable domain reads NAGVMQNPRHLVRRRGQEARLRCSPMKGHSHVYWYRQLPEEGLKFMVYLQKENIIDESGMPKERFSAEFPKEGPSILRIQQVVRGDSAAYFCASSPPRGRGPEAFFGQGTRLTVV.

This sequence joins TRBV30 and TRBJ2-1; a possible D gene is TRBD2 (6 bases). Germline CDR1 is GTSNPN and CDR2 is SVGIG (reference sequence). V gave up 0 bases and J gave up 5 bases, with 17 bases separating them. The CDR3 is made up of 16 amino acids. The CDR3 region has the DNA TGTGCCTGGAGTGTACTAGCTCCCCTTGCTAACAATGAGCAGTTCTTC. It is translated as CAWSVLAPLANNEQFF.

The V and J genes are TRBV6-6 and TRBJ2-3, with TRBD2 matching over 12 bases. This CDR3 comprises 17 residues. Germline-derived CDR1 and CDR2 are MNHNY and SVGAGI (reference sequence). V was pared by 5 bases and J by 2 bases, with 8 bases of the junction left unmatched. This CDR3 reads CASSPRRLAGVTDTQYF. The CDR3 DNA reads as TGTGCCAGCAGTCCCCGCCGACTAGCGGGGGTCACAGATACGCAGTATTTT.

The genes are TRBV6-1 and TRBJ1-6; TRBD1 matches 7 bases. In germline, CDR1 is MNHNS, CDR2 SASEGT. This CDR3 contains 18 residues. The V segment lost 0 bases and the J segment 6 bases; nucleotides outside the gene matches: 11. CDR3 coding DNA: TGTGCCAGCAGTGAAGCGCCAGGGGCAAACAGGGGTAATTCACCCCTCCACTTT. This translates into CASSEAPGANRGNSPLHF.

The chain employs TRBV7-2 and TRBJ2-1; perhaps TRBD1 as D (5 bases). The CDR3 loop spans 14 amino acids. V was cut by 5 bases and J by 2 bases, with 10 bases left in between. Per germline, CDR1 SGHTA and CDR2 FQGNSA. CDR3 coding DNA: TGTGCCAGCAGCGTAGACAGAGCCTACAATGAGCAGTTCTTC. Translating it yields CASSVDRAYNEQFF.

This sequence joins TRBV4-2 and TRBJ1-6; 8 nucleotides agree with TRBD1. J was trimmed by 10 bases and V by 0 bases; bases with no gene match: 8. Germline-derived CDR1 and CDR2 are LGHNA and YNFKEQ. CDR3 length: 16 amino acids. CDR3 sequence (DNA): TGTGCCAGCAGCCAAGATGGGACAGGTCTTGGGTCACCCCTCCACTTT. Translation: CASSQDGTGLGSPLHF.

The chain has TRBV7-2 and TRBJ1-1; D ambiguous. The germline V gene encodes CDR1 SGHTA and CDR2 FQGNSA. Trimming removed 3 bases at V and 7 bases at J, with 6 bases between. CDR3 length equals 11 residues. The CDR3 region has the DNA TGTGCCAGCAGCTTTGATAGTGAAGCTTTCTTT. It yields the protein CASSFDSEAFF.